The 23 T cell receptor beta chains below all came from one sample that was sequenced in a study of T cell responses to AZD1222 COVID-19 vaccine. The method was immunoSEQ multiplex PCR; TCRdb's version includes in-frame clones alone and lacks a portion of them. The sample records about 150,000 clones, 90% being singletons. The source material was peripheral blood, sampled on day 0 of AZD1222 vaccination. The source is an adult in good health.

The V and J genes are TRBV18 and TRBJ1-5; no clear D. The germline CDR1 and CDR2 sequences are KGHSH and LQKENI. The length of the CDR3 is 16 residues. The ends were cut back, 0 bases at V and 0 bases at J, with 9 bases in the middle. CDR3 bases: TGTGCCAGCTCACCACCTTCTGGGAATAGCAATCAGCCCCAGCATTTT. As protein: CASSPPSGNSNQPQHF.

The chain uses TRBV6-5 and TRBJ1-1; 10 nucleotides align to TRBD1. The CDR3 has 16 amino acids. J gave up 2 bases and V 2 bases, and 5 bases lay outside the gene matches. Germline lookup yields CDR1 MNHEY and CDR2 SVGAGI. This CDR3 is CASSYPGTGDNTEAFF. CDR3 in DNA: TGTGCCAGCAGTTACCCCGGGACAGGGGACAACACTGAAGCTTTCTTT.

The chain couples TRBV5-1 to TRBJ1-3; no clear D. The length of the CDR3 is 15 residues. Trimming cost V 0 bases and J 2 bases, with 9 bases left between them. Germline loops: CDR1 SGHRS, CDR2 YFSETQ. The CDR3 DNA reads TGCGCCAGCAGCTTGGATGCGGGAACTGGAAACACCATATATTTT. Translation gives CASSLDAGTGNTIYF.

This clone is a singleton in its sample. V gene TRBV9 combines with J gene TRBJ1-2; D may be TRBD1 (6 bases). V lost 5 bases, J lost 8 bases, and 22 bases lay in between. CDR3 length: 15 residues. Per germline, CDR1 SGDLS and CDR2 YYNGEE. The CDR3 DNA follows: TGTGCCAGCAGAGGGGGAAACAGAGACTTTGGCGGCTACACCTTC. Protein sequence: CASRGGNRDFGGYTF.

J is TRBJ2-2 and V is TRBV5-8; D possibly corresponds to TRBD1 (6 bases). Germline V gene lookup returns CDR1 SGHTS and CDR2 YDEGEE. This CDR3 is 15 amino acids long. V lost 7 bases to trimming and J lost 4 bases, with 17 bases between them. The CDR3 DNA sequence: TGTGCCAGCGGAGGACAGACCCCCTTCACCGGGGAGCTGTTTTTT. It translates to CASGGQTPFTGELFF. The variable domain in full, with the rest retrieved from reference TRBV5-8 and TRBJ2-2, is EAGVTQSPTHLIKTRGQQATLRCSPISGHTSVYWYQQALGLGLQFLLWYDEGEERNRGNFPPRFSGRQFPNYSSELNVNALELEDSALYLCASGGQTPFTGELFFGEGSRLTVL.

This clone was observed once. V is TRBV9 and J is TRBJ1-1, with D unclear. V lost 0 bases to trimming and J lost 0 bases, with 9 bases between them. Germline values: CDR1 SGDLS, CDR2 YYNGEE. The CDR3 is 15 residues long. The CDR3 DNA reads TGTGCCAGCAGCGTAGAGCCGGATATGAACACTGAAGCTTTCTTT. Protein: CASSVEPDMNTEAFF.

The CDR3 is CAWRTQPQHF. CDR3 nucleotides: TGTGCCTGGAGGACTCAGCCCCAGCATTTT. J is TRBJ1-5 and V is TRBV30; D ambiguous. CDR3 length: 10 amino acids. The germline V gene has CDR1 GTSNPN and CDR2 SVGIG (reference sequence). V was clipped by 3 bases and J by 6 bases, with 3 bases between them. Combining the CDR3 with reference TRBV30 and TRBJ1-5 gives the whole variable domain SQTIHQWPATLVQPVGSPLSLECTVEGTSNPNLYWYRQAAGRGLQLLFYSVGIGQISSEVPQNLSASRPQDRQFILSSKKLLLSDSGFYLCAWRTQPQHFGDGTRLSIL.

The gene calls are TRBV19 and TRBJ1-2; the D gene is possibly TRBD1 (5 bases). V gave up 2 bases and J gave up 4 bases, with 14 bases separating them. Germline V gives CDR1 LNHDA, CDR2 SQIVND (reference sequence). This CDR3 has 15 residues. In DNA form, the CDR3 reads TGTGCCAGTAGTATACAGACAGATCTGCCCTATGGCTACACCTTC. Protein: CASSIQTDLPYGYTF.

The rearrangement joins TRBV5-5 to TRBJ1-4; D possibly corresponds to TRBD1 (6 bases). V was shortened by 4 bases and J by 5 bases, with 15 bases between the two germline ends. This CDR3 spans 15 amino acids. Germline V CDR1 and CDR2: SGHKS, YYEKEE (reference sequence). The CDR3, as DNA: TGTGCCAGCAGCCTCCGGGACACGGCAAATGAAAAACTGTTTTTT. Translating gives CASSLRDTANEKLFF.

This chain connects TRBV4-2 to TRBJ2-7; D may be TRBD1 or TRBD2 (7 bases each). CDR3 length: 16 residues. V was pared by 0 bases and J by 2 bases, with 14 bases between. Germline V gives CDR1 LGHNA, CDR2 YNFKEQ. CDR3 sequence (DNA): TGTGCCAGCAGCCAAGAGGTCGGGGGGACAGCCTACGAGCAGTACTTC. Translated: CASSQEVGGTAYEQYF.

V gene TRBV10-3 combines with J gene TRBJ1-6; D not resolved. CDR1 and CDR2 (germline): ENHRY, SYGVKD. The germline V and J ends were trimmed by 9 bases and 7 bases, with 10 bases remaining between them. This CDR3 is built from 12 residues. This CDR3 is CAIGQPNSPLHF. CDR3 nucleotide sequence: TGTGCCATTGGGCAGCCAAATTCACCCCTCCACTTT.

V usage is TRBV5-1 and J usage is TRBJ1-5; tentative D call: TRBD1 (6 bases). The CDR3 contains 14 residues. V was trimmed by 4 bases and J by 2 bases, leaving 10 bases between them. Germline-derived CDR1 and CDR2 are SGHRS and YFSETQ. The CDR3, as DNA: TGCGCCAGCAGCCCAGGGGAGGGCAATCAGCCCCAGCATTTT. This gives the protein CASSPGEGNQPQHF.

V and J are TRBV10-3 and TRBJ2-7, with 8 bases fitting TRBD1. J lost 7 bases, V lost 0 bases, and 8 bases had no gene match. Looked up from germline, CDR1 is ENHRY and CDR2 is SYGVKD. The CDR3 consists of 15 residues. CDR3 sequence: CAISESRQGALEQYF. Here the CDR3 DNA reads TGTGCCATCAGTGAGTCACGGCAGGGGGCGCTTGAGCAGTACTTC.

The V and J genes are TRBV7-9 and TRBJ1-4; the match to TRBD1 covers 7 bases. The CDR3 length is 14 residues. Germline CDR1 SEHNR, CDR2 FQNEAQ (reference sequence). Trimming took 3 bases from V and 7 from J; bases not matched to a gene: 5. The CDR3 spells CASSFTGDGEKLFF. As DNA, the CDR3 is TGTGCCAGCAGCTTTACAGGGGACGGTGAAAAACTGTTTTTT.

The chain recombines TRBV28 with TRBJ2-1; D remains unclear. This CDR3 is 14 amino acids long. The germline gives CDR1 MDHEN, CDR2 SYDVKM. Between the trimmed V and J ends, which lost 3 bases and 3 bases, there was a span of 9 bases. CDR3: CASSFNSVYNEQFF. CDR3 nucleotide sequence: TGTGCCAGCAGTTTCAACAGTGTCTACAATGAGCAGTTCTTC. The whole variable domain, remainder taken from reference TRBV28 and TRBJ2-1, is DVKVTQSSRYLVKRTGEKVFLECVQDMDHENMFWYRQDPGLGLRLIYFSYDVKMKEKGDIPEGYSVSREKKERFSLILESASTNQTSMYLCASSFNSVYNEQFFGPGTRLTVL.

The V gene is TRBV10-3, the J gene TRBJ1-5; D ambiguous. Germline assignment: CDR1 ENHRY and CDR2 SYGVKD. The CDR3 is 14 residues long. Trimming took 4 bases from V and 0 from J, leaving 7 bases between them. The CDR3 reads CAISAGNSNQPQHF. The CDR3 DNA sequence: TGTGCCATCAGTGCTGGGAATAGCAATCAGCCCCAGCATTTT.

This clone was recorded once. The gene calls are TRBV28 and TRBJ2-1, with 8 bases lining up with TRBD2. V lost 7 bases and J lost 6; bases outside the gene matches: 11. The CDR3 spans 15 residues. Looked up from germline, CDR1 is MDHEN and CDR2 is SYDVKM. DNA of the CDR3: TGTGCCAGCAATACCTTAGCGGGATCGGGCAATGAGCAGTTCTTC. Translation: CASNTLAGSGNEQFF. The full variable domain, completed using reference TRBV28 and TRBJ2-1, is DVKVTQSSRYLVKRTGEKVFLECVQDMDHENMFWYRQDPGLGLRLIYFSYDVKMKEKGDIPEGYSVSREKKERFSLILESASTNQTSMYLCASNTLAGSGNEQFFGPGTRLTVL.

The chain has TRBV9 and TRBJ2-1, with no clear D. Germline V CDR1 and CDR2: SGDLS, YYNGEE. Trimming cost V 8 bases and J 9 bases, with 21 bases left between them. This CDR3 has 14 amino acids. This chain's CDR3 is CASRASRGVGEQFF. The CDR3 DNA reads TGTGCCAGTCGGGCCAGTCGAGGTGTGGGTGAGCAGTTCTTC.

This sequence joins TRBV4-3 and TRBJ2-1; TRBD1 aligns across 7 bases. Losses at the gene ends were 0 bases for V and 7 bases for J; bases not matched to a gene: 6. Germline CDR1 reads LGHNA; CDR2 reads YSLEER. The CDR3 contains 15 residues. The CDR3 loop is CASSQDQQGLNEQFF. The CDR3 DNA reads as TGCGCCAGCAGCCAAGATCAACAGGGGTTAAATGAGCAGTTCTTC.

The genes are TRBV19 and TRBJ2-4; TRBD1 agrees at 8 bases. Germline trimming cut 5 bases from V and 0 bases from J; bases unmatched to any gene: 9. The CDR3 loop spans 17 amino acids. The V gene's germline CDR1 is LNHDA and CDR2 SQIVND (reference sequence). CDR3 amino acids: CASSPQTGAPAKNIQYF. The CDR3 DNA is TGTGCCAGTAGTCCCCAGACAGGGGCGCCAGCCAAAAACATTCAGTACTTC.

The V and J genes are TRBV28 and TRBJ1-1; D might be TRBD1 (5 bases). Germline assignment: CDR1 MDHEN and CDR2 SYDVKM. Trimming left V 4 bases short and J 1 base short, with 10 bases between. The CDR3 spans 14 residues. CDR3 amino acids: CASSSLGTNTEAFF. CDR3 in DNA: TGTGCCAGCAGTTCCCTCGGGACGAACACTGAAGCTTTCTTT.

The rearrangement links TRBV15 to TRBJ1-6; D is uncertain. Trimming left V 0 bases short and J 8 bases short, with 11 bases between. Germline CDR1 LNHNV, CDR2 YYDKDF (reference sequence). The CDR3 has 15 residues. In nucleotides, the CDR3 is TGTGCCACCAGCAGAGATGGACCCGGGGATTCACCCCTCCACTTT. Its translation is CATSRDGPGDSPLHF.

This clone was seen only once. CDR3 bases: TGTGCCAGCAGCGCTGGACAGGCAGGGACCGGGGAGCTGTTTTTT. Its protein product is CASSAGQAGTGELFF. The J gene is TRBJ2-2, the V gene TRBV7-3; 7 bases align to TRBD1. After removal of 5 bases from V and 5 bases from J, the junction contained 8 bases not matched to a gene. Germline-derived CDR1 and CDR2 are SGHTA and FQGTGA. The CDR3 covers 15 residues.